This entry lists 22 T cell receptor beta chains sequenced from one sample in a study of blood T cell repertoires in COVID-19. The method was immunoSEQ multiplex PCR; TCRdb's version includes in-frame clones alone and lacks a portion of them. The top ten clones hold 5.1% of a sample with roughly 100,000 clones, less than 95% of them seen once. What was sequenced was peripheral blood. These receptors originate from a man between 45 and 60 years old with acute or convalescent COVID-19.

CDR3 DNA: TGTGCCAGCAGCCAAGATCTACCACCGAGTCAAGAGACCCAGTACTTC. It yields the protein CASSQDLPPSQETQYF. The chain combines TRBV3-1 (or the pseudogene TRBV3-2) with TRBJ2-5; D gene uncertain. The V end was cut by 0 bases, the J end by 2 bases, with 13 bases between. The length of the CDR3 is 16 residues. Germline V lookup: CDR1 LGHDT, CDR2 YNNKEL (reference sequence).

The chain has TRBV11-2 and TRBJ2-7; 8 bases line up with TRBD2. CDR3 length: 14 residues. The J segment lost 3 bases and the V segment lost 1 base, leaving 2 bases of the junction unmatched. CDR1 is SGHAT, CDR2 FQNNGV, per germline. CDR3 DNA: TGTGCCAGCAGCTTAGTTCGGGAGGGCTACGAGCAGTACTTC. This codes for CASSLVREGYEQYF.

This clone appeared once. This chain connects TRBV2 to TRBJ2-6; TRBD1 matches at 12 bases. The V gene's germline CDR1 is SNHLY and CDR2 FYNNEI. The junction had 11 bases not matched to a gene; V was cut back by 4 bases and J by 4 bases. The CDR3 is made up of 19 amino acids. Here the CDR3 DNA reads TGTGCCAGCAGTGGCTTCCTGGGACAGGGGGCGCGAGGGGCCAACGTCCTGACTTTC. The encoded protein is CASSGFLGQGARGANVLTF.

The V gene is TRBV29-1, the J gene TRBJ1-2; a possible D gene is TRBD1 (5 bases). This CDR3 comprises 13 residues. Trimming pared 3 bases from V and 7 bases from J, leaving 15 bases between. The V gene's germline CDR1 is SQVTM and CDR2 ANQGSEA. The CDR3 protein is CSVEPQGQTGYTF. CDR3 nucleotides: TGCAGCGTTGAGCCGCAGGGCCAAACTGGCTACACCTTC.

This chain connects TRBV18 to TRBJ2-1; D is unresolved. This CDR3 spans 13 amino acids. Trimming took off 3 bases at V and 6 bases at J, with 9 bases between the two ends. Germline assignment: CDR1 KGHSH and CDR2 LQKENI. DNA of the CDR3: TGTGCCAGCTCACCGACTTCGGCCAATGAGCAGTTCTTC. Amino acids: CASSPTSANEQFF.

This chain connects TRBV5-8 to TRBJ2-3; possibly TRBD1 for D (6 bases). The V and J ends lost 0 bases and 4 bases respectively, with 15 bases between them. CDR1 is SGHTS and CDR2 is YDEGEE in the germline V gene. This CDR3 spans 16 amino acids. The CDR3: CASSLGRNRASDTQYF. The CDR3 DNA follows: TGTGCCAGCAGCTTGGGTCGGAACAGGGCCTCAGATACGCAGTATTTT.

This chain links TRBV18 with TRBJ2-3; D perhaps matches TRBD1 (5 bases). The CDR3 spans 16 residues. Germline V lookup: CDR1 KGHSH, CDR2 LQKENI. V gave up 6 bases and J gave up 4 bases, with 20 bases separating them. CDR3 in DNA: TGTGCCAGCTCCCTCAGGGATTCTAGATTCGCAGATACGCAGTATTTT. This sequence encodes CASSLRDSRFADTQYF.

The J gene is TRBJ1-2, the V gene TRBV30; D remains unclear. Germline CDR1 GTSNPN, CDR2 SVGIG (reference sequence). Trimming cost V 1 base and J 8 bases, with 20 bases left between them. This CDR3 region has 15 residues. The CDR3 loop reads CAWSGAAVFPRGYTF. Here the CDR3 DNA reads TGTGCCTGGAGTGGTGCGGCGGTGTTCCCACGGGGCTACACCTTC. The variable domain in full, completed from reference TRBV30 and TRBJ1-2, reads SQTIHQWPATLVQPVGSPLSLECTVEGTSNPNLYWYRQAAGRGLQLLFYSVGIGQISSEVPQNLSASRPQDRQFILSSKKLLLSDSGFYLCAWSGAAVFPRGYTFGSGTRLTVV.

This chain connects TRBV10-3 to TRBJ2-1, with D perhaps matching TRBD1 (6 bases). This CDR3 has 12 amino acids. Trimming shortened V by 8 bases and J by 6 bases, and 11 bases separated the two germline ends. Germline loops: CDR1 ENHRY, CDR2 SYGVKD. The CDR3 spells CAIAGAINEQFF. CDR3 in DNA: TGTGCCATCGCAGGGGCCATCAATGAGCAGTTCTTC.

The genes are TRBV5-4 and TRBJ2-5; TRBD2 aligns across 9 bases. Losses at the gene ends were 1 base for V and 1 base for J; bases not matched to a gene: 2. This CDR3 has 15 amino acids. Germline CDR1 reads SGHNT; CDR2 reads YYREEE (reference sequence). The CDR3 here is CASSLTSGFQETQYF. CDR3 sequence (DNA): TGTGCCAGCAGCTTGACTAGCGGGTTCCAAGAGACCCAGTACTTC.

V gene TRBV24-1 combines with J gene TRBJ2-1; 15 nucleotides agree with TRBD2. With V trimmed by 7 bases and J by 4 bases, 7 bases remained unmatched. Germline V lookup: CDR1 KGHDR, CDR2 SFDVKD. CDR3 size: 17 residues. The CDR3 nucleotides are TGTGCCACCAGACCTTCCGGGACTAGCGGGAGGTACAATGAGCAGTTCTTC. It codes for CATRPSGTSGRYNEQFF.

The V gene is TRBV7-2, the J gene TRBJ2-3; TRBD2 matches at 11 bases. CDR3 length equals 18 residues. Germline CDR1 SGHTA, CDR2 FQGNSA. The V gene end was trimmed by 5 bases and the J gene end by 2 bases; junction bases not matched to a gene: 12. The CDR3 here is CASSRTGGTSGYTDTQYF. CDR3 in DNA: TGTGCCAGCAGCCGCACCGGAGGGACTAGCGGATACACAGATACGCAGTATTTT.

The chain joins TRBV9 to TRBJ1-5; perhaps TRBD1 as D (5 bases). The CDR3 loop spans 14 amino acids. Germline V lookup: CDR1 SGDLS, CDR2 YYNGEE. The V gene lost 4 bases and the J gene lost 6 bases, with 14 bases spanning the gap. DNA for the CDR3: TGTGCCAGCAGCCGAGCAGGGTGGCTTCAGCCCCAGCATTTT. Protein: CASSRAGWLQPQHF.

The rearrangement joins TRBV11-3 to TRBJ2-5; 12 bases agree with TRBD2. Germline lookup yields CDR1 SGHNT and CDR2 YENEEA. The CDR3 extends over 15 amino acids. Trimming took 3 bases from V and 4 from J; bases not matched to a gene: 3. The CDR3 DNA is TGTGCCAGCAGCTTGTTGACTAGCGGGGGAGAGACCCAGTACTTC. This gives the protein CASSLLTSGGETQYF. Filled out from reference TRBV11-3 and TRBJ2-5, the complete variable domain reads EAGVVQSPRYKIIEKKQPVAFWCNPISGHNTLYWYLQNLGQGPELLIRYENEEAVDDSQLPKDRFSAERLKGVDSTLKIQPAELGDSAVYLCASSLLTSGGETQYFGPGTRLLVL.

The rearrangement links TRBV27 to TRBJ1-1; no clear D gene. The V gene lost 3 bases and the J gene lost 1 base, with 12 bases spanning the gap. The CDR3 length is 15 residues. CDR1 is MNHEY, CDR2 SMNVEV, per germline (reference sequence). In DNA, the CDR3 is TGTGCCAGCAGTTTCGGCGGGCGGGGGAACACTGAAGCTTTCTTT. Residues: CASSFGGRGNTEAFF.

The genes are TRBV7-9 and TRBJ2-1; D ambiguous. Deletions cut 5 bases from V and 7 bases from J, with 18 bases between. CDR1 is SEHNR and CDR2 is FQNEAQ in the germline V gene (reference sequence). This CDR3 is 15 amino acids long. CDR3 sequence: CASSPISGARNEQFF. DNA for the CDR3: TGTGCCAGCAGCCCAATTTCTGGAGCGAGAAATGAGCAGTTCTTC.

The table lists this clone with a few counts. The chain joins TRBV19 to TRBJ2-2, with 9 bases identical to TRBD1. The V gene's germline CDR1 is LNHDA and CDR2 SQIVND (reference sequence). The ends lost 8 bases at V and 1 base at J; junction bases unmatched: 2. This CDR3 region has 14 residues. DNA for the CDR3: TGTGCCAGTCTGGGACAGGGGAACACCGGGGAGCTGTTTTTT. As protein: CASLGQGNTGELFF.

This clone came up once. The chain's CDR3 is CASSPGQGAGHSNQPQHF. For the CDR3, the DNA is TGTGCCAGCTCACCCGGACAGGGGGCGGGTCATAGCAATCAGCCCCAGCATTTT. The V gene is TRBV18, the J gene TRBJ1-5; 11 nucleotides agree with TRBD1. V lost 3 bases, J lost 0 bases, and 7 bases stayed unmatched. Germline V gene sequence: CDR1 KGHSH, CDR2 LQKENI. The CDR3 loop spans 18 amino acids.

V gene TRBV6-5 combines with J gene TRBJ1-1, with no clear D. With 10 bases removed from V and 1 base from J, the gap between germline ends came to 7 bases. Germline CDR1 is MNHEY and CDR2 is SVGAGI. The CDR3 extends over 11 amino acids. The chain's CDR3 is CATEENTEAFF. The CDR3 region has the DNA TGTGCCACGGAGGAGAACACTGAAGCTTTCTTT.

This clone has a single count. CDR3 protein: CASSIVASGNEQFF. For the CDR3, the DNA is TGTGCCAGTAGTATAGTAGCTAGCGGGAATGAGCAGTTCTTC. This sequence joins TRBV19 and TRBJ2-1; 8 bases are a match to TRBD2. Per the germline V gene, CDR1 is LNHDA and CDR2 is SQIVND (reference sequence). The CDR3 contains 14 residues. Trimming at V came to 1 base and at J to 7 bases, leaving 3 bases not matched to a gene.

The rearrangement links TRBV7-6 to TRBJ2-3, with D perhaps matching TRBD2 (5 bases). Germline-derived CDR1 and CDR2 are SGHVS and FNYEAQ. Trimming stripped 1 base from V and 2 bases from J, with 19 bases between. This CDR3 is built from 18 residues. This CDR3 reads CASSLVTGSFGDTDTQYF. The DNA for the CDR3 is TGTGCCAGCAGCTTAGTAACGGGGTCTTTCGGGGACACAGATACGCAGTATTTT. Full variable domain (rest looked up from reference TRBV7-6 and TRBJ2-3): GAGVSQSPRYKVTKRGQDVALRCDPISGHVSLYWYRQALGQGPEFLTYFNYEAQQDKSGLPNDRFSAERPEGSISTLTIQRTEQRDSAMYRCASSLVTGSFGDTDTQYFGPGTRLTVL.

This sequence joins TRBV10-3 and TRBJ1-5; possibly TRBD1 for D (5 bases). Trimming stripped 0 bases from V and 1 base from J, with 7 bases between. Per the germline V gene, CDR1 is ENHRY and CDR2 is SYGVKD. This CDR3 is built from 15 residues. Here the CDR3 reads CAISESQGSNQPQHF. In DNA, the CDR3 is TGTGCCATCAGTGAGTCGCAGGGAAGCAATCAGCCCCAGCATTTT.